Listed below are T cell receptor beta chains from one sample, sequenced in a study of T cells in Graves' hyperthyroidism and ophthalmopathy. TCRdb reanalysed the multiplex PCR reads using MiXCR and keeps one entry per CDR3 protein. This sample has approximately 360,000 distinct CDR3 sequences, with about a sixth found just once. Material: blood. These receptors were obtained from a woman aged 18-35 years with Graves' hyperthyroidism that later progressed to Graves' ophthalmopathy. CDR3s include the opening cysteine and the closing phenylalanine or tryptophan. The D gene is left open where the match is weak. Only some rows state a clone size, as once, few, many or a class for expanded clones.

TRBV12-5	many	TRBJ2-1	TRBD1	TGTGCTAGTGCCCCGGGACAGGGGGGTCGTAATGAGCAGTTCTTC	CASAPGQGGRNEQFF
TRBV28	few	TRBJ1-6	TRBD1	TGTGCCACCCTCGCCTCAGGGGGTTTTTGGGGTTTGTATAATTCACCCCTCCACTTT	CATLASGGFWGLYNSPLHF
TRBV20-1	.	TRBJ2-7	TRBD2	TGCAGTATCGGGACTAGCGGCTTTTACGAGCAGTACTTC	CSIGTSGFYEQYF
TRBV20-1	.	TRBJ1-5	.	TGCAGTGCCCCAAAGGGGGGCTACAATCAGCCCCAGCATTTT	CSAPKGGYNQPQHF
TRBV11-2	many	TRBJ2-1	.	TGTGCCAGCGGCCAATCCACCGAGCAGTTCTTC	CASGQSTEQFF
TRBV6-2/TRBV6-3	.	TRBJ2-1	.	TGTGCCAGCAGGCGGCGGGAAAGCTGGAATGAGCAGTTCTTC	CASRRRESWNEQFF
TRBV28	few	TRBJ1-1	TRBD1	TGTGCCAGCACCGGGACAGCCACTGAAGCTTTCTTT	CASTGTATEAFF
TRBV14	.	TRBJ2-3	TRBD2	TGTGCCAGCAGCTCACTAGCGGGAGCCGTAGATACGCAGTATTTT	CASSSLAGAVDTQYF
TRBV6-1	many	TRBJ1-5	TRBD1	TGTGCCAGCAGTGAACGGGACAGAAGAGTCAATCAGCCCCAGCATTTT	CASSERDRRVNQPQHF
TRBV3-1	few	TRBJ2-5	TRBD1	TGTGCCAGCAGCCCGCGAGGACAGGGACAGGAGACCCAGTACTTC	CASSPRGQGQETQYF
TRBV7-9	many	TRBJ2-7	TRBD2	TGTGCCAGCAGCTCCCGTGGACTAGCGGGAGTCGAGCAGTACTTC	CASSSRGLAGVEQYF
TRBV24-1	.	TRBJ2-1	TRBD2	TGTGCCAACCAACTAGCGGGAACAGAATGGTTTTTCGACAATGAGCAGTTCTTC	CANQLAGTEWFFDNEQFF
TRBV30	few	TRBJ1-3	.	TGTGCCTGGACATTACGGGGAGGCAGGATTGGAAACACCATATATTTT	CAWTLRGGRIGNTIYF
TRBV29-1	.	TRBJ2-7	TRBD1	TGCAGCGTGGATACAGGGGGCCCGGGCGAGCAGTACTTC	CSVDTGGPGEQYF
TRBV5-5	.	TRBJ1-1	.	TGTGCCAGCAGCTTGGTGGTGGGGATGGGGGGGCCCACTGAAGCTTTCTTT	CASSLVVGMGGPTEAFF
TRBV6-1	many	TRBJ2-5	TRBD2	TGTGCCAGCAGTTTCCCGGGAGGGGCCCAGTACTTC	CASSFPGGAQYF
TRBV7-9	many	TRBJ1-1	.	TGTGCCAGCAGCCTAGTTCTGGGCACTGAAGCTTTCTTT	CASSLVLGTEAFF
TRBV24-1	.	TRBJ2-3	.	TGTGCCACCAGTGAGGGCAGGACAGATACGCAGTATTTT	CATSEGRTDTQYF
TRBV7-9	few	TRBJ2-1	.	TGTGCCAGCAGCTTAGCGGGGTGGGGACCGTACAATGAGCAGTTCTTC	CASSLAGWGPYNEQFF
TRBV15	many	TRBJ1-2	.	TGTGCCACCAGCAGAGTTCCTAACTATGGCTACACCTTC	CATSRVPNYGYTF
TRBV28	many	TRBJ1-1	.	TGTGCCAGCGCTCTGGTGGGCACTGAAGCTTTCTTT	CASALVGTEAFF
TRBV15	many	TRBJ2-1	TRBD2	TGTGCCACCAGCAGAGGAGGGACTAGCGACAATGAGCAGTTCTTC	CATSRGGTSDNEQFF
TRBV7-8	.	TRBJ1-1	TRBD1	TGTGCCAGCAACACTAGAGGGGCAGGGGGTAGAGAAGCTTTCTTT	CASNTRGAGGREAFF
TRBV20-1	few	TRBJ2-1	.	TGCAGTGCTCAATACAATGAGCAGTTCTTC	CSAQYNEQFF
TRBV28	many	TRBJ2-1	.	TGTGCCAGCACGGCGGCCGGCAATGAGCAGTTCTTC	CASTAAGNEQFF
TRBV11-2	many	TRBJ1-1	.	TGTGCCAGCAGCCCTCTAGGTGAGGACACTGAAGCTTTCTTT	CASSPLGEDTEAFF
TRBV18	.	TRBJ2-1	.	TGTGCCAGCTCACCACCGTCGTCCACCCATGAGCAGTTCTTC	CASSPPSSTHEQFF
TRBV12-3/TRBV12-4	few	TRBJ1-2	.	TGTGCCATCAGTCGGGACAACTATGGCTACACCTTC	CAISRDNYGYTF
TRBV20-1	.	TRBJ2-1	TRBD2	TGCAGTGGGGGGGGTGGCGGGAGATTGTATAATGAGCAGTTCTTC	CSGGGGGRLYNEQFF
TRBV2	many	TRBJ2-1	TRBD2	TGTGCCAGCAGGGCTAAGACTAGCGGGCACAATGAGCAGTTCTTC	CASRAKTSGHNEQFF
TRBV2	.	TRBJ2-1	TRBD2	TGTGCCAGCAGTGAAGCGCAGGGGCTAGCGGGAGAGGGAGAGCAGTTCTTC	CASSEAQGLAGEGEQFF
TRBV5-1	.	TRBJ1-1	.	TGTGCCAGCAGCGTAGATGGGGCCATGAACACTGAAGCTTGCTTT	CASSVDGAMNTEACF
TRBV10-1	few	TRBJ1-1	.	TGCGCCAGCAGACGGGACCGTGGGATGAACACTGAAGCTTTCTTT	CASRRDRGMNTEAFF
TRBV2	many	TRBJ2-5	TRBD2	TGTGCCAGCAGGGAGGGACGGGGGGGAGAGACCCAGTACTTC	CASREGRGGETQYF
TRBV20-1	many	TRBJ2-2	TRBD2	TGCAGTGTTCCCGGGACTAGCGGTGTCACCGGGGAGCTGTTTTTT	CSVPGTSGVTGELFF
TRBV10-2	many	TRBJ1-1	.	TGCGCCAGCAGTGAGAGCGATACGGCTTGGACTGAAGCTTTCTTT	CASSESDTAWTEAFF
TRBV27	.	TRBJ2-7	TRBD1	TGTGCCAGCAGTCGAGCCGGGACAGTTTACGAGCAGTACTTC	CASSRAGTVYEQYF
TRBV12-3/TRBV12-4	.	TRBJ2-2	TRBD2	TGTGCCAGCAACGGGGCGGGAGGCACCGGGGAGCTGTTTTTT	CASNGAGGTGELFF
TRBV28	many	TRBJ2-7	.	TGTGCCAGCAGCACAGGGAGGAACGAGCAGTACTTC	CASSTGRNEQYF
TRBV20-1	.	TRBJ1-1	.	TGCAGTGCCCCGGGGAATACGCCTGAAGCTTTCTTT	CSAPGNTPEAFF
TRBV28	many	TRBJ1-2	.	TGTGCCAGCAGACACGGATCTAACTATGGCTACACCTTC	CASRHGSNYGYTF
TRBV25-1	few	TRBJ2-7	.	TGTGCCAGCAGTGAAACGGAGGGCCTCTCGTGGGGAGAGCAGTACTTC	CASSETEGLSWGEQYF
TRBV7-2	many	TRBJ2-5	.	TGTGCCAGCAGCTTAGCGGGACAATACCAAGAGACCCAGTACTTC	CASSLAGQYQETQYF
TRBV6-1	many	TRBJ1-2	.	TGTGCCAGCAGCTTGGACAGATATGGCTACACCTTC	CASSLDRYGYTF
TRBV5-1	many	TRBJ2-1	.	TGCGCCAGCAGGTTGAATGACAATGAGCAGTTCTTC	CASRLNDNEQFF
TRBV19	.	TRBJ2-1	.	TGTGCCAGCTCCGTCGTGGGAGTTAGCTACAATGAGCAGTTCTTC	CASSVVGVSYNEQFF
TRBV29-1	.	TRBJ2-2	.	TGCAGCGTCTTTACAGAGACCGGGGAGCTGTTTTTT	CSVFTETGELFF
TRBV19	.	TRBJ1-5	TRBD1	TGTGCCAGTAGTAGAGCCTCCCAGGCAGGGGGAGATCAGCCCCAGCATTTT	CASSRASQAGGDQPQHF
TRBV10-3	many	TRBJ1-2	.	TGTGCCATCAGTGAGTTGGCGGCGACTAACTATGGCTACACCTTC	CAISELAATNYGYTF
TRBV2	many	TRBJ2-4	TRBD2	TGTGCCAGCAGTGGGGGGGGGGTGGCCAAAAACATTCAGTACTTC	CASSGGGVAKNIQYF
TRBV20-1	many	TRBJ1-2	.	TGCAGTGCTAGAGATAGGGGACTCCTTTACACCTTC	CSARDRGLLYTF
TRBV11-2	.	TRBJ2-5	.	TGTGCCAGCAGACCAACCCGACGAGACGTAGAGACCCAGCACTTC	CASRPTRRDVETQHF
TRBV7-2	.	TRBJ1-3	TRBD1	TGTGCCAGCAGCTTAGTGGGACAGGGGGCAGGTGGAAACACCATATATTTT	CASSLVGQGAGGNTIYF
TRBV24-1	.	TRBJ2-7	.	TGTGCCACCAGTGATTTGGGTTACGAGCAGTACTTC	CATSDLGYEQYF
TRBV7-2	.	TRBJ1-4	TRBD1	TGTGCCAGCAGCACCGGACAGGGACTTTATGAAAAACTGTTTTTT	CASSTGQGLYEKLFF
TRBV5-6	.	TRBJ1-1	.	TGTGCCAGCAGCTTGGACGACAACCCAGGGATGAACACTGAAGCTTTCTTT	CASSLDDNPGMNTEAFF
TRBV28	many	TRBJ2-3	.	TGTGCCAGCAGCCTCCCCACCTACGGAAGTCCAGATACGCAGTATTTT	CASSLPTYGSPDTQYF
TRBV20-1	few	TRBJ2-7	.	TGCAGTGCTAGGATCAGGAGCTCCTACGAGCAGTACTTC	CSARIRSSYEQYF